These 20 T cell receptor beta chains originate from one sample sequenced in a study of cytomegalovirus exposure and HLA in healthy donors. This PCR relied on a set of 60 Vbeta primers and 13 Jbeta primers. The data were produced by immunoSEQ multiplex PCR, yet TCRdb's version contains in-frame clones alone and is incomplete. Of approximately 150,000 clones listed, roughly 73% are singletons. The sample comprised PBMCs. The receptors originated from a man aged 18 to 29 in good health and CMV-seropositive.

The rearrangement joins TRBV30 to TRBJ2-5, with a possible D match to TRBD1 (5 bases). This CDR3 has 12 residues. Germline V gene lookup returns CDR1 GTSNPN and CDR2 SVGIG (reference sequence). The V and J ends lost 5 bases and 5 bases respectively, with 12 bases between them. The CDR3 region has the DNA TGTGCCTGGTCAGGGCTGATGGAGACCCAGTACTTC. Its translation: CAWSGLMETQYF.

This clone showed up just a few times. The CDR3 DNA sequence: TGTGCCTGGAGTCCTGGGACATCCCGTTTCGAAGCTTTCTTT. Amino acid sequence: CAWSPGTSRFEAFF. The rearrangement joins TRBV30 to TRBJ1-1; a possible D gene is TRBD1 (6 bases). CDR1 and CDR2 (germline): GTSNPN, SVGIG (reference sequence). V dropped 2 bases and J dropped 8 bases, with 18 bases sitting between them. CDR3 length equals 14 residues.

The V and J genes are TRBV9 and TRBJ1-4, with unresolved D. Trimming took 3 bases from V and 8 from J, leaving 23 bases between them. This CDR3 region has 17 residues. Germline values: CDR1 SGDLS, CDR2 YYNGEE. This chain's CDR3 is CASSDSYGPLVVEKLFF. DNA of the CDR3: TGTGCCAGCAGCGATTCGTACGGGCCACTAGTTGTAGAAAAACTGTTTTTT.

This clone has more than one count but fewer than ten. The chain joins TRBV7-9 to TRBJ2-5; tentatively, D is TRBD2 (7 bases). Germline lookup yields CDR1 SEHNR and CDR2 FQNEAQ (reference sequence). Trimming cost V 2 bases and J 7 bases, with 17 bases left between them. The CDR3 runs to 15 residues. The CDR3 reads CASSLTASGGGTQYF. Written as DNA, the CDR3 is TGTGCCAGCAGCTTAACAGCTAGCGGAGGGGGGACCCAGTACTTC.

This clone has a handful of counts. CDR3 in amino acids: CASKTTGGESNTGELFF. CDR3 sequence (DNA): TGTGCCAGCAAAACGACAGGGGGCGAAAGTAACACCGGGGAGCTGTTTTTT. The chain is built from TRBV27 and TRBJ2-2; 10 bases match TRBD1. This CDR3 has 17 amino acids. Germline values: CDR1 MNHEY, CDR2 SMNVEV (reference sequence). The J segment lost 2 bases and the V segment lost 7 bases, leaving 10 bases of the junction unmatched.

The table lists this clone with a few counts. This chain uses TRBV30 with TRBJ1-1; the D is unclear. This CDR3 comprises 14 residues. With 0 bases removed from V and 1 base from J, the gap between germline ends came to 9 bases. Per germline, CDR1 GTSNPN and CDR2 SVGIG (reference sequence). In DNA form, the CDR3 reads TGTGCCTGGAGTGTTGCTCTCGGGAACACTGAAGCTTTCTTT. Its protein is CAWSVALGNTEAFF.

The rearrangement uses TRBV30 and TRBJ2-7, with D possibly being TRBD1 (6 bases). CDR1 is GTSNPN, CDR2 SVGIG, per germline (reference sequence). V dropped 4 bases and J dropped 4 bases, with 14 bases sitting between them. This CDR3 is built from 13 residues. The CDR3, as DNA: TGTGCCTGGATAGGCAGGGGCTCGTACGAGCAGTACTTC. Amino acid sequence: CAWIGRGSYEQYF. Full variable domain (remainder filled in from reference TRBV30 and TRBJ2-7): SQTIHQWPATLVQPVGSPLSLECTVEGTSNPNLYWYRQAAGRGLQLLFYSVGIGQISSEVPQNLSASRPQDRQFILSSKKLLLSDSGFYLCAWIGRGSYEQYFGPGTRLTVT.

V usage is TRBV28 and J usage is TRBJ1-5, with D tentatively TRBD1 (6 bases). CDR3 length: 11 amino acids. Trimming pared 8 bases from V and 11 bases from J, leaving 13 bases between. CDR1 is MDHEN and CDR2 is SYDVKM in the germline V gene. The DNA for the CDR3 is TGTGCCAGCGGCCTACAGGGCGCCCAGCATTTT. This encodes CASGLQGAQHF.

The V gene is TRBV5-1, the J gene TRBJ1-2; 7 nucleotides align to TRBD1. Germline V lookup: CDR1 SGHRS, CDR2 YFSETQ. The CDR3 has 14 amino acids. V lost 4 bases and J lost 8; bases outside the gene matches: 11. CDR3 nucleotides: TGCGCCAGCAGCACAGGGGACGGGACATCAGGCTACACCTTC. This encodes CASSTGDGTSGYTF.

The chain employs TRBV15 and TRBJ2-1; 14 bases are shared with TRBD2. Trimming at V came to 5 bases and at J to 7 bases, leaving 10 bases not matched to a gene. The CDR3 covers 17 residues. The germline gives CDR1 LNHNV, CDR2 YYDKDF (reference sequence). The CDR3 bases are TGTGCCACCAGCCGAGGACTAGCGGGAGGCCGGATAAATGAGCAGTTCTTC. Protein sequence: CATSRGLAGGRINEQFF.

This clone has a single count. The V and J genes are TRBV19 and TRBJ1-5; D remains unclear. The CDR3 consists of 13 residues. Germline V gives CDR1 LNHDA, CDR2 SQIVND (reference sequence). Trimming shortened V by 0 bases and J by 8 bases, and 8 bases separated the two germline ends. CDR3 coding DNA: TGTGCCAGTAGTATAGACCTCGGGAAGCCCCAGCATTTT. Encoded protein: CASSIDLGKPQHF.

This clone was observed a few times. The rearrangement links TRBV4-1 to TRBJ2-2, with 7 bases identical to TRBD2. CDR3 length equals 15 residues. V lost 8 bases and J lost 2; bases outside the gene matches: 8. Germline V gene lookup returns CDR1 MGHRA and CDR2 YSYEKL. The chain's CDR3 is CASGKRGYNTGELFF. The DNA for the CDR3 is TGCGCCAGCGGCAAGCGGGGCTACAACACCGGGGAGCTGTTTTTT.

This CDR3 reads CASSLGGSGGHTEAFF. The CDR3 DNA is TGTGCCAGCAGCTTAGGCGGGAGCGGGGGGCACACTGAAGCTTTCTTT. The rearrangement links TRBV11-1 to TRBJ1-1; D is possibly TRBD1 (6 bases). Germline V lookup: CDR1 SGHAT, CDR2 FQDESV (reference sequence). Trimming took off 1 base at V and 3 bases at J, with 15 bases between the two ends. The CDR3 contains 16 residues.

As to this clone: Germline is not matched at one junction end, which may reflect a read error. In the same sample, other DNA sequences code for this CDR3. The chain has TRBV13 and TRBJ2-7; 10 bases line up with TRBD2. Germline loops: CDR1 PRHDT, CDR2 FYEKMQ (reference sequence). This CDR3 is built from 12 residues. The CDR3 spells CASSHGRGLAAF. The CDR3 DNA sequence: TGTGCCAGCAGCCACGGGAGAGGACTAGCGGCCTTC.

This chain links TRBV18 with TRBJ2-7; 11 nucleotides match TRBD1. The CDR3 has 15 amino acids. With V trimmed by 5 bases and J by 2 bases, 5 bases remained unmatched. Germline V gives CDR1 KGHSH, CDR2 LQKENI. CDR3 amino acids: CASSATGQGAYEQYF. The CDR3 nucleotides are TGTGCCAGCTCAGCAACGGGACAGGGGGCCTACGAGCAGTACTTC.

The rearrangement links TRBV25-1 to TRBJ1-2; 7 positions agree with TRBD1. V was pared by 5 bases and J by 7 bases, with 7 bases of the junction left unmatched. Germline-derived CDR1 and CDR2 are MGHDK and SYGVNS. The CDR3 loop spans 13 amino acids. The chain's CDR3 is CASSPFQGGGYTF. The CDR3, as DNA: TGTGCCAGCAGTCCCTTCCAGGGGGGTGGCTACACCTTC.

This clone was observed a handful of times. The CDR3: CASTTRPHPQYF. As DNA, the CDR3 is TGTGCCAGCACCACTAGACCTCATCCGCAGTATTTT. V and J are TRBV2 and TRBJ2-3, with TRBD2 as a possible D gene (5 bases). V gave up 7 bases and J gave up 10 bases, with 15 bases separating them. Germline-derived CDR1 and CDR2 are SNHLY and FYNNEI. There are 12 residues in the CDR3.

The gene calls are TRBV14 and TRBJ1-1; D is ambiguous. V was clipped by 3 bases and J by 4 bases, with 15 bases between them. Germline CDR1 SGHDN, CDR2 FVKESK. The CDR3 has 15 residues. The CDR3 is CASSHSGGVLTEAFF. CDR3 bases: TGTGCCAGCAGCCATTCCGGCGGGGTTCTCACTGAAGCTTTCTTT.

The chain has TRBV5-5 and TRBJ1-2; D is uncertain. Between the trimmed V and J ends, which lost 0 bases and 4 bases, there was a span of 4 bases. From germline, CDR1 is SGHKS and CDR2 YYEKEE (reference sequence). CDR3 size: 12 residues. CDR3 sequence reads: CASSLAFYGYTF. In DNA, the CDR3 is TGTGCCAGCAGCTTGGCCTTCTATGGCTACACCTTC. The variable domain in full, with the rest retrieved from reference TRBV5-5 and TRBJ1-2, is DAGVTQSPTHLIKTRGQQVTLRCSPISGHKSVSWYQQVLGQGPQFIFQYYEKEERGRGNFPDRFSARQFPNYSSELNVNALLLGDSALYLCASSLAFYGYTFGSGTRLTVV.

V gene TRBV28 combines with J gene TRBJ2-5; the D is unclear. This CDR3 contains 11 residues. Per the germline V gene, CDR1 is MDHEN and CDR2 is SYDVKM. Between the trimmed V and J ends, which lost 5 bases and 3 bases, there was a span of 4 bases. CDR3 protein: CASSGEETQYF. In DNA, the CDR3 is TGTGCCAGCAGTGGAGAAGAGACCCAGTACTTC.